Listed below are T cell receptor beta chains from one sample, sequenced in a study of blood T cell repertoires in COVID-19. The repertoire was sequenced with immunoSEQ multiplex PCR; TCRdb's copy has only in-frame clones and lacks some. This sample has about 170,000 clones; around nine tenths occur once, and the top ten carry 2.5% to 3%. The sequenced material came from peripheral blood. These TCRs come from a woman aged 80 or older with COVID-19, enrolled during active disease. Both conserved end residues are part of each CDR3. D genes are given only for firm matches.

j_call v_call d_call cdr3_nt cdr3_aa
TRBJ2-1 TRBV27 TRBD1 TGTGCCAGCAGTTTCAGATCCGGTCCAGGGGGCAATGAGCAGTTCTTC CASSFRSGPGGNEQFF
TRBJ2-7 TRBV6-2/TRBV6-3 - TGTGCCAGCAGCGAGCTGGGGGGTCCACTCCACTACGAGCAGTACTTC CASSELGGPLHYEQYF
TRBJ1-4 TRBV28 TRBD1 TGTGCCAGCAGCTCAGGGGGCGCTGGGGAAAAACTGTTTTTT CASSSGGAGEKLFF
TRBJ1-2 TRBV5-1 TRBD1 TGCGCCAGCAGCTACGGACAGGCGAACTATGGCTACACCTTC CASSYGQANYGYTF
TRBJ2-5 TRBV9 TRBD2 TGTGCCAGCAGCGTAGATGGGGGGAGGGCAGAGACCCAGTACTTC CASSVDGGRAETQYF
TRBJ2-2 TRBV13 - TGTGCCAGCAATCCAAGAGCGAACACCGGGGAGCTGTTTTTT CASNPRANTGELFF
TRBJ1-1 TRBV12-3/TRBV12-4 - TGTGCCAGCAGTTTACAGGGTGACACTGAAGCTTTCTTT CASSLQGDTEAFF
TRBJ1-5 TRBV6-6 TRBD1 TGTGCCAGCAGTTACTTCGCCGGACAGGGTCATCAGCCCCAGCATTTT CASSYFAGQGHQPQHF
TRBJ2-5 TRBV11-1 - TGTGCCAGCAGAGGAGGACTTCCCTCAGAGACCCAGTACTTC CASRGGLPSETQYF
TRBJ1-1 TRBV5-1 TRBD1 TGCGCCAGCAGCCGAGATCGCCTGACAGGGGGCACTGAAGCTTTCTTT CASSRDRLTGGTEAFF
TRBJ2-7 TRBV7-3 TRBD2 TGTGCCAGCAGCTTAAGCGGGAGGGACTCCTACGAGCAGTACTTC CASSLSGRDSYEQYF